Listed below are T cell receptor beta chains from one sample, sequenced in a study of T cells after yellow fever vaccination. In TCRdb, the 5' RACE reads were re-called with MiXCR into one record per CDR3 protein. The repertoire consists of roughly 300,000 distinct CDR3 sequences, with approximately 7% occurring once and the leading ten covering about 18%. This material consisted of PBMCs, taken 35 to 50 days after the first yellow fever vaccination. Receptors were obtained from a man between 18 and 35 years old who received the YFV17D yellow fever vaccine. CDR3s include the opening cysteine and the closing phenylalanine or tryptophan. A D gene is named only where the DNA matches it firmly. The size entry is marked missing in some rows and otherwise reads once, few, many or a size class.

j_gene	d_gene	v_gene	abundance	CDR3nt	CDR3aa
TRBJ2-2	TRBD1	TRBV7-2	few	TGTGCCAGCAGCCAACAGGGGTCGGGCACCGGGGAGCTGTTTTTT	CASSQQGSGTGELFF
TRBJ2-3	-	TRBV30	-	TGTGCCTGGAGTGTACTCGGGGGACCCACAGATACGCAGTATTTT	CAWSVLGGPTDTQYF
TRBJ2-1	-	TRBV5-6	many	TGTGCCAGCAGCTCCGGTCCGGTATATGAGCAGTTCTTC	CASSSGPVYEQFF
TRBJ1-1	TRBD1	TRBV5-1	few	TGCGCCAGCAGCTTGTTCCAGGGGGCGGAGGGTAGCACTGAAGCTTTCTTT	CASSLFQGAEGSTEAFF
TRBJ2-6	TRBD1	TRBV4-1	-	TGCGCCAGCAGCCCGGGACAGGGGGCTGGGGCCAACGTCCTGACTTTC	CASSPGQGAGANVLTF
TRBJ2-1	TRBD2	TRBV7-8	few	TGTGCCAGCAGCTCCGCTAGCGGGGTCAGCTCCTACAATGAGCAGTTCTTC	CASSSASGVSSYNEQFF
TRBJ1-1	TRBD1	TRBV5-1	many	TGTGCCAGCAGACGGACAGGGAACACTGAAGCTTTCTTT	CASRRTGNTEAFF
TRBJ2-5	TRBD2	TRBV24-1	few	TGTGCCACCAGTGATAGCGGGGGCCCACAAGAGACCCAGTACTTC	CATSDSGGPQETQYF
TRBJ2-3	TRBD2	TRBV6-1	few	TGTGCCAGCAGTCCGGGTGTTAGCGGGGGTTTCACAGATACGCAGTATTTT	CASSPGVSGGFTDTQYF
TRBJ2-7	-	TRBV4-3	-	TGCGCCAGCAGCCAGCGGAACCGGGGCGCCTACGAGCAGTACTTC	CASSQRNRGAYEQYF
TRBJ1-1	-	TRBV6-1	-	TGTGCCAGCAGGAGAGTATTGGGGCGGGTGTCGTACACTGAAGCTTTCTTT	CASRRVLGRVSYTEAFF
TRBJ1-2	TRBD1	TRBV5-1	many	TGCGCCAGCAGCTTCGTAACAGGGGAAGGGGAGAATGGCTACACCTTC	CASSFVTGEGENGYTF
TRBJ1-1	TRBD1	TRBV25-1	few	TGTGCCAGCAGTGACTCGCAGGGGGGCTGGACTGAAGCTTTCTTT	CASSDSQGGWTEAFF
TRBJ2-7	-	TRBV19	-	TGTGCCAGTAGTCCTGCCGCCAGGGGCTCCTACGAGCAGTACTTC	CASSPAARGSYEQYF
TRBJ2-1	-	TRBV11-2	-	TGTGCCAGCAGCTTAGGGCTGCGGGATTATGAGCAGTTCTTC	CASSLGLRDYEQFF
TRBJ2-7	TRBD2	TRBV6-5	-	TGTGCCAGCAGTTACTCTAGCGGGGTTTACGAGCAGTACTTC	CASSYSSGVYEQYF
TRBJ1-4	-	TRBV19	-	TGTGCCAGTAGTATGAAACAGGATGAAAAACTGTTTTTT	CASSMKQDEKLFF
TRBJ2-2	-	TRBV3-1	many	TGTGCCAGCAGCCAAGGTCGCCTGAACACCGGGGAGCTGTTTTTT	CASSQGRLNTGELFF
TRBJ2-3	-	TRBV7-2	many	TGTGCCAGCAGCTTAGATCGCCGGGGAGATACGCAGTATTTT	CASSLDRRGDTQYF
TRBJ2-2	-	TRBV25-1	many	TGTGCCAGCAGTTTGGAGGGTATCGGGGAGCTGTTTTTT	CASSLEGIGELFF
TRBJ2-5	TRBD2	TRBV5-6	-	TGTGCCAGCAGCTTGCAAACTAGCGGGGTAGAGACCCAGTACTTC	CASSLQTSGVETQYF
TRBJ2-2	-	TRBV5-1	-	TGCGCCAGCAGCTTGGTCCAGGGAAGCACCGGGGAGCTGTTTTTT	CASSLVQGSTGELFF
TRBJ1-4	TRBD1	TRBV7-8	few	TGTGCCAGCAGCAGAACCAGGGGGCAGGTTGAAAAACTGTTTTTT	CASSRTRGQVEKLFF